One and the same sample provided the 3 T cell receptor beta chains below, sequenced in a study of cytomegalovirus exposure and HLA in healthy donors. Only in-frame clones appear in the TCRdb table, and some are missing; sequencing was by immunoSEQ multiplex PCR. The sample consists of around 160,000 clones, around four fifths of them appearing once. Sample: PBMCs. The receptors shown here come from a man aged 25 to 40 in good health and CMV-seropositive.

The CDR3 DNA follows: TGTGCCAGCAGCCCCAGGGCAGGGGGGAATCAGCCCCAGCATTTT. Translated, it gives CASSPRAGGNQPQHF. The chain recombines TRBV7-2 with TRBJ1-5; 7 positions agree with TRBD1. CDR1 is SGHTA, CDR2 FQGNSA, per germline. The trim removed 5 bases at V and 4 bases at J, leaving 8 bases unmatched. The CDR3 is 15 amino acids.

J is TRBJ1-5 and V is TRBV4-2, with unresolved D. The germline V and J ends were trimmed by 0 bases and 3 bases, with 12 bases remaining between them. CDR3 size: 16 residues. Germline V lookup: CDR1 LGHNA, CDR2 YNFKEQ. CDR3 nucleotide sequence: TGTGCCAGCAGCCAAGAGGCATACAGCAACAATCAGCCCCAGCATTTT. Translation gives CASSQEAYSNNQPQHF.

The chain links TRBV19 to TRBJ1-5; D is unresolved. From germline, CDR1 is LNHDA and CDR2 SQIVND (reference sequence). The CDR3 totals 15 residues. The germline V and J ends were trimmed by 2 bases and 3 bases, with 11 bases remaining between them. In DNA form, the CDR3 reads TGTGCCAGTAGTATATTGAGAGACTTCAATCAGCCCCAGCATTTT. This codes for CASSILRDFNQPQHF.